The 27 T cell receptor beta chains below come from one sample, sequenced in a study of CD8 T cells in ankylosing spondylitis. TCRdb re-called the 5' RACE reads with MiXCR, one entry per CDR3 protein. The top ten hold about 6.5% of the sample, which has about 240,000 distinct CDR3 sequences, 7.5% to 9% seen once. The sample was blood, either unsorted or a sorted T cell fraction (not recorded which). These receptors originate from a male donor with ankylosing spondylitis or in good health (not recorded which).

The chain couples TRBV7-3 to TRBJ2-1; possibly TRBD1 or TRBD2 for D (5 bases each). The V and J ends lost 10 bases and 0 bases respectively, with 19 bases between them. This CDR3 has 16 residues. The germline gives CDR1 SGHTA, CDR2 FQGTGA. The CDR3 nucleotides are TGTGCCATCAGTCCCCGGGACCCCAGCTCCTACAATGAGCAGTTCTTC. It translates to CAISPRDPSSYNEQFF.

This clonotype was recorded a few times. A much larger clone differs by one base, so this may be a read error. This rearrangement joins TRBV6-5 to TRBJ1-1; TRBD1 matches 8 bases. V lost 6 bases, J lost 4 bases, and 4 bases stayed unmatched. Germline V lookup: CDR1 MNHEY, CDR2 SVGAGI. The CDR3 spans 13 residues. The CDR3 DNA is TGTGCCAGCAGGTTAGACAGGGGCACTGAAGCTTTCTTT. This encodes CASRLDRGTEAFF.

This clonotype has at least ten counts. The rearrangement uses TRBV14 and TRBJ1-1; TRBD1 might be the D (5 bases). Germline CDR1 and CDR2: SGHDN and FVKESK. The CDR3 runs to 17 residues. Between the trimmed V and J ends, which lost 3 bases and 4 bases, there was a span of 21 bases. The DNA for the CDR3 is TGTGCCAGCAGCCACGGCTTACTTGGGGGTAGGGGCACTGAAGCTTTCTTT. This sequence encodes CASSHGLLGGRGTEAFF.

CDR3 sequence: CASSHRGPRVTEAFF. The CDR3 DNA is TGTGCCAGCAGTCACAGGGGCCCACGGGTCACTGAAGCTTTCTTT. The chain employs TRBV6-5 and TRBJ1-1, with 7 bases that match TRBD1. With V trimmed by 5 bases and J by 4 bases, 10 bases remained unmatched. The CDR3 has 15 residues. From germline, CDR1 is MNHEY and CDR2 SVGAGI.

The table lists this clonotype with many counts. This chain connects TRBV3-1 to TRBJ2-4, with D perhaps matching TRBD1 or TRBD2 (5 bases each). V lost 2 bases to trimming and J lost 0 bases, with 8 bases between them. Germline V gene data show CDR1 as LGHDT and CDR2 as YNNKEL (reference sequence). The CDR3 has 15 amino acids. The DNA of the CDR3 is TGTGCCAGCAGCCAACGGGGCGCAGCCAAAAACATTCAGTACTTC. As protein: CASSQRGAAKNIQYF.

This clonotype was recorded many times. This sequence joins TRBV6-1 and TRBJ2-3; 10 bases align to TRBD2. This CDR3 comprises 17 residues. Germline V gene data show CDR1 as MNHNS and CDR2 as SASEGT. V lost 5 bases to trimming and J lost 5 bases; unmatched junction nucleotides: 13. As DNA, the CDR3 is TGTGCCAGCAGTAGTTGGGCGAAGCGGGGGGGCCAAGATACGCAGTATTTT. Amino acid sequence: CASSSWAKRGGQDTQYF.

This clonotype was seen ten or more times. V and J are TRBV12-3 or TRBV12-4 and TRBJ1-2; 7 bases agree with TRBD1. The CDR3 sequence is 14 residues long. The junction had 9 bases not matched to a gene; V was cut back by 6 bases and J by 5 bases. CDR3 nucleotide sequence: TGTGCCAGCAGGCGACCCGGGACAGATTATGGCTACACCTTC. Protein sequence: CASRRPGTDYGYTF.

As to this clonotype: With a much larger clone just one base away, this may be a read error. The chain has TRBV7-3 and TRBJ2-3; TRBD2 aligns across 14 bases. The CDR3 runs to 16 residues. The germline CDR1 and CDR2 sequences are SGHTA and FQGTGA. CDR3 DNA: TGTGCCAGCAGCTCTGGACTAGCGGGAGGCACAGATGCGCAGTATTTT. Translating gives CASSSGLAGGTDAQYF.

This clonotype was seen repeatedly, ten times or more. The V and J genes are TRBV20-1 and TRBJ2-7; TRBD2 might be the D (7 bases). In germline, CDR1 is DFQATT, CDR2 SNEGSKA (reference sequence). V was trimmed by 0 bases and J by 4 bases, leaving 10 bases between them. There are 13 residues in the CDR3. Here the CDR3 reads CSAREGGLYEQYF. CDR3 bases: TGCAGTGCTAGAGAAGGGGGACTATACGAGCAGTACTTC.

This clonotype was detected many times. This chain joins TRBV6-1 and TRBJ1-5; D unclear. Looked up from germline, CDR1 is MNHNS and CDR2 is SASEGT. V was clipped by 7 bases and J by 5 bases, with 12 bases between them. The CDR3 has 13 amino acids. CDR3 region: CASKVEDYQPQHF. The CDR3 DNA reads TGTGCCAGCAAAGTGGAGGACTATCAGCCCCAGCATTTT.

This clonotype was seen at least ten times. The CDR3 protein is CASCVGTDTQYF. The CDR3 DNA follows: TGTGCCAGCTGTGTGGGCACAGATACGCAGTATTTT. The rearrangement uses TRBV18 and TRBJ2-3, with D unclear. The V and J ends lost 7 bases and 1 base respectively, with 6 bases between them. In germline, CDR1 is KGHSH, CDR2 LQKENI. This CDR3 has 12 residues. The full variable domain, with the rest looked up from reference TRBV18 and TRBJ2-3, is NAGVMQNPRHLVRRRGQEARLRCSPMKGHSHVYWYRQLPEEGLKFMVYLQKENIIDESGMPKERFSAEFPKEGPSILRIQQVVRGDSAAYFCASCVGTDTQYFGPGTRLTVL.

The J gene is TRBJ2-3, the V gene TRBV30; 7 nucleotides align to TRBD2. The CDR3 has 14 residues. With V trimmed by 4 bases and J by 3 bases, 7 bases remained unmatched. From germline, CDR1 is GTSNPN and CDR2 SVGIG (reference sequence). The CDR3: CAWTAGAGTDTQYF. CDR3 bases: TGTGCCTGGACGGCGGGAGCTGGTACAGATACGCAGTATTTT.

In its sample, this clonotype was seen a few times. The chain uses TRBV5-5 and TRBJ2-2, with D possibly TRBD2 on 7 matching bases. Germline V gives CDR1 SGHKS, CDR2 YYEKEE (reference sequence). This CDR3 region has 15 residues. With 4 bases removed from V and 5 bases from J, the gap between germline ends came to 15 bases. DNA for the CDR3: TGTGCCAGCAGCCCCCGGCGGGGGCATACCGGGGAGCTGTTTTTT. This encodes CASSPRRGHTGELFF.

Many counts were recorded for this clonotype. V and J are TRBV12-3 or TRBV12-4 and TRBJ1-1; TRBD1 is a possible D gene (5 bases). CDR3 size: 13 residues. V was cut by 2 bases and J by 7 bases, with 11 bases left in between. The CDR3 coding sequence is TGTGCCAGCAGTTTAATCAGGGTTGGTGAAGCTTTCTTT. Its translation: CASSLIRVGEAFF.

This clonotype was seen repeatedly, ten times or more. This chain joins TRBV5-5 and TRBJ1-2; maybe TRBD1 (5 bases). Germline CDR1 and CDR2: SGHKS and YYEKEE (reference sequence). The CDR3 is 15 residues long. With 1 base removed from V and 5 bases from J, the gap between germline ends came to 15 bases. CDR3 bases: TGTGCCAGCAGCTTGACTGCCAGGGCTCCGTATGGCTACACCTTC. Translated, it gives CASSLTARAPYGYTF. Combining the CDR3 with reference TRBV5-5 and TRBJ1-2 gives the whole variable domain DAGVTQSPTHLIKTRGQQVTLRCSPISGHKSVSWYQQVLGQGPQFIFQYYEKEERGRGNFPDRFSARQFPNYSSELNVNALLLGDSALYLCASSLTARAPYGYTFGSGTRLTVV.

V is TRBV20-1 and J is TRBJ2-3; the match to TRBD1 covers 7 bases. The ends lost 5 bases at V and 0 bases at J; junction bases unmatched: 8. This CDR3 is 15 amino acids long. Germline V gene sequence: CDR1 DFQATT, CDR2 SNEGSKA (reference sequence). The CDR3 bases are TGCAGTGCTTACGACCGGACAGGTAGCACAGATACGCAGTATTTT. It codes for CSAYDRTGSTDTQYF.

The rearrangement uses TRBV7-8 and TRBJ2-2; 9 bases line up with TRBD1. J was trimmed by 5 bases and V by 5 bases; bases with no gene match: 3. Germline lookup yields CDR1 SGHVS and CDR2 FQNEAQ. The CDR3 runs to 14 residues. CDR3 sequence reads: CASSLDRGTGELFF. CDR3 DNA sequence: TGTGCCAGCAGCCTGGACAGGGGAACCGGGGAGCTGTTTTTT.

Ten or more counts support this clonotype. The chain uses TRBV7-2 and TRBJ2-1; the D is unclear. CDR1 SGHTA and CDR2 FQGNSA come from the germline V gene. CDR3 length: 9 amino acids. Trimming cost V 8 bases and J 10 bases, with 6 bases left between them. The CDR3 DNA reads TGTGCCAGCCTCCCAGAGCAGTTCTTC. It yields the protein CASLPEQFF.

J is TRBJ2-7 and V is TRBV11-2; 9 bases fit TRBD1. The CDR3 is 20 residues long. The germline V gene has CDR1 SGHAT and CDR2 FQNNGV. J lost 6 bases, V lost 1 base, and 22 bases had no gene match. Here the CDR3 DNA reads TGTGCCAGCAGCTTAGGACGTGGGACAGGGCCTGCATGGGGAAGAGGCGAGCAGTACTTC. Amino acid sequence: CASSLGRGTGPAWGRGEQYF.

In its sample, this clonotype was seen many times. J is TRBJ2-7 and V is TRBV20-1, with no clear D. Trimming left V 4 bases short and J 4 bases short, with 8 bases between. The CDR3 runs 11 residues. The V gene's germline CDR1 is DFQATT and CDR2 SNEGSKA (reference sequence). This chain's CDR3 is CSAKVDYEQYF. The CDR3 DNA reads as TGCAGTGCTAAGGTCGATTACGAGCAGTACTTC.

This clonotype was observed many times. The genes are TRBV7-2 and TRBJ2-7, with D unclear. Germline V gives CDR1 SGHTA, CDR2 FQGNSA. V was shortened by 1 base and J by 5 bases, with 6 bases between the two germline ends. The CDR3 has 12 residues. The CDR3 region has the DNA TGTGCCAGCAGCTTAGGCTTCCACGAGCAGTACTTC. It codes for CASSLGFHEQYF.

Regarding this clonotype: The germline gene is not matched at one end of the junction; a read error may be the cause. The chain employs TRBV7-7 and TRBJ2-7; the D is unclear. Germline V CDR1 and CDR2: SSHAT, FNYEAQ (reference sequence). There are 15 residues in the CDR3. CDR3 sequence: CASSAESPSSYEQYF. DNA of the CDR3: TGTGCTAGCAGCGCAGAGAGCCCAAGCTCCTACGAGCAGTACTTC. The variable domain in full, completed from reference TRBV7-7 and TRBJ2-7, reads GAGVSQSPRYKVTKRGQDVTLRCDPISSHATLYWYQQALGQGPEFLTYFNYEAQPDKSGLPSDRFSAERPEGSISTLTIQRTEQRDSAMYRCASSAESPSSYEQYFGPGTRLTVT.

This clonotype was counted at least ten times. The chain employs TRBV7-8 and TRBJ2-5, with unresolved D. In germline, CDR1 is SGHVS, CDR2 FQNEAQ. With 3 bases removed from V and 2 bases from J, the gap between germline ends came to 4 bases. This CDR3 is built from 12 residues. CDR3 amino acids: CASSLEQETQYF. CDR3 nucleotide sequence: TGTGCCAGCAGCTTGGAACAAGAGACCCAGTACTTC. The whole variable domain, remainder taken from reference TRBV7-8 and TRBJ2-5, is GAGVSQSPRYKVAKRGQDVALRCDPISGHVSLFWYQQALGQGPEFLTYFQNEAQLDKSGLPSDRFFAERPEGSVSTLKIQRTQQEDSAVYLCASSLEQETQYFGPGTRLLVL.

This clonotype has ten or more counts. This chain connects TRBV7-2 to TRBJ2-3; 14 bases agree with TRBD2. This CDR3 has 13 residues. J was trimmed by 12 bases and V by 4 bases; bases with no gene match: 3. The germline CDR1 and CDR2 sequences are SGHTA and FQGNSA. CDR3 amino acids: CASSSGTSGGQYF. CDR3 bases: TGTGCCAGCAGCTCTGGGACTAGCGGGGGTCAGTATTTT.

This clonotype showed up many times. The V and J genes are TRBV20-1 and TRBJ2-7; D is ambiguous. Trimming left V 5 bases short and J 4 bases short, with 12 bases between. The germline gives CDR1 DFQATT, CDR2 SNEGSKA (reference sequence). This CDR3 is 12 amino acids long. This CDR3 is CSASFRRYEQYF. The CDR3 nucleotides are TGCAGTGCTTCCTTTCGCCGGTACGAGCAGTACTTC.

This clonotype was seen many times. V and J are TRBV6-1 and TRBJ2-7; 8 bases match TRBD1. The CDR3 totals 15 residues. CDR1 and CDR2 (germline): MNHNS, SASEGT. V was pared by 7 bases and J by 4 bases, with 12 bases of the junction left unmatched. The CDR3 region is CASKTSGTGSYEQYF. Written as DNA, the CDR3 is TGTGCCAGCAAAACCTCCGGGACAGGATCATACGAGCAGTACTTC.

The sample holds many counts of this clonotype. The CDR3: CASGLAGGPEDTQYF. The CDR3 DNA reads TGTGCCAGCGGACTAGCGGGGGGGCCGGAAGATACGCAGTATTTT. This chain links TRBV7-9 with TRBJ2-3; 15 bases line up with TRBD2. V was pared by 8 bases and J by 5 bases, with 5 bases of the junction left unmatched. The CDR3 length is 15 residues. The germline CDR1 and CDR2 sequences are SEHNR and FQNEAQ (reference sequence).